This TCR beta chain was obtained from a study of T cells in Graves' hyperthyroidism and ophthalmopathy. Study outcomes and limitations: Ophthalmopathy could be told apart from stable hyperthyroidism with a 13 V-J model. Ophthalmopathy was model-predicted a median 6.5 months pre-onset.

Amplification of TCR beta CDR3 regions was performed using RNA transcripts as template. Initially, a first-round RT-PCR of the TCR CDR3 employed the HTBI primer set. TCRdb passed the multiplex PCR reads through MiXCR, listing each CDR3 protein once. The sample has approximately 200,000 distinct CDR3 sequences; 18% are singletons. This clonotype was recorded at least ten times. Its antigen remains unidentified. The TCR was taken from a man aged 35-49 years with Graves' hyperthyroidism. The source material was blood.

The CDR3 DNA is TGTGCCAGCAGCGGGGCCGGGGAGCTGTTTTTT. It yields the protein CASSGAGELFF. V is TRBV11-3 and J is TRBJ2-2; D unresolved. The V end lost 5 bases, the J end lost 6 bases, and 4 bases lay between the germline ends. The CDR3 loop spans 11 amino acids. The germline V gene has CDR1 SGHNT and CDR2 YENEEA.